This TCR beta chain was recovered during a study of blood T cell repertoires in COVID-19. At the level of the study: Samples of COVID-19 (acute and convalescent) were obtained from the United States, Italy and Spain. T cells, B-cell-depleted T cells, or PBMCs supplied cDNA or gDNA.

Germline values: CDR1 KGHDR, CDR2 SFDVKD. The ends lost 4 bases at V and 5 bases at J; junction bases unmatched: 5. This CDR3 comprises 16 residues. Authors' analysis steps: How many nucleated cells were present was estimated from reference gene primer amplification. Assay used: immunoSEQ multiplex PCR; TCRdb lists only in-frame clones, some missing. V, J and clone size derive from that table, while D and trimming were established from the DNA sequence. The sample has roughly 140,000 clones; approximately 90% are singletons. This chain connects TRBV24-1 to TRBJ2-4; 12 nucleotides align to TRBD2. The source material was peripheral blood. This receptor was taken from a woman between 35 and 50 years old with acute or convalescent COVID-19. For the CDR3, the DNA is TGTGCCACCAGTGACCTGACTAGCGGGAGCCAAAACATTCAGTACTTC. As protein: CATSDLTSGSQNIQYF.